The next 18 T cell receptor beta chains were all read from a single sample in a study of shared clonotypes between healthy human individuals. Here immunoSEQ multiplex PCR was the method, and the copy in TCRdb shows in-frame clones only, minus some. The sample has hundreds of thousands of clones, around 96% seen once. Naive CD8 populations comprised CD45RO-negative cells positively selected for CCR7, excluding terminally differentiated effector memory CD45RA+ cells. The sequenced sample consisted of naive CD8+ T cells sorted from blood. Receptors originate from a woman aged 25 to 45 in good health.

The V and J genes are TRBV4-1 and TRBJ2-1, with 7 bases aligning to TRBD1. The CDR3 contains 17 residues. Trimming took 3 bases from V and 1 from J; bases not matched to a gene: 9. CDR1 MGHRA and CDR2 YSYEKL come from the germline V gene. CDR3 DNA: TGCGCCAGCAGCCACCCCAGGGACAGTTTTTCCTACAATGAGCAGTTCTTC. This translates into CASSHPRDSFSYNEQFF.

The V gene is TRBV19, the J gene TRBJ2-3; D is possibly TRBD2 (6 bases). Trimming left V 8 bases short and J 2 bases short, with 8 bases between. The CDR3 covers 12 residues. Per the germline V gene, CDR1 is LNHDA and CDR2 is SQIVND (reference sequence). This chain's CDR3 is CASSLATDTQYF. Here the CDR3 DNA reads TGTGCCAGTTCACTAGCCACAGATACGCAGTATTTT.

The chain recombines TRBV12-2 with TRBJ2-3; the D segment call TRBD2 is taken from the table without a DNA check. TRBV12-2 is recorded as a pseudogene. The CDR3 is 17 residues long. The CDR3 DNA is TGTGCAAGTCGCTTAGTCAGGAGGGGCGGGGGCACAGATACGCAGTATTTT. It yields the protein CASRLVRRGGGTDTQYF.

For the CDR3, the DNA is TGTGCCAGCAGCGCGGACAGTCGGCCAGATACGCAGTATTTT. Protein sequence: CASSADSRPDTQYF. The chain is built from TRBV7-9 and TRBJ2-3; TRBD1 is a possible D gene (6 bases). The CDR3 is 14 residues long. CDR1 and CDR2 from the germline V gene are SEHNR and FQNEAQ (reference sequence). Trimming stripped 5 bases from V and 4 bases from J, with 13 bases between.

The chain carries TRBV9 and TRBJ2-1; 9 bases align to TRBD2. There are 16 residues in the CDR3. V was pared by 0 bases and J by 2 bases, with 3 bases of the junction left unmatched. The germline V gene has CDR1 SGDLS and CDR2 YYNGEE. CDR3 bases: TGTGCCAGCAGCGTAGGGGCTAGCGGGACCTACAATGAGCAGTTCTTC. Its protein product is CASSVGASGTYNEQFF.

The chain recombines TRBV10-3 with TRBJ1-4; perhaps TRBD1 as D (5 bases). Trimming took 3 bases from V and 0 from J, leaving 14 bases between them. The CDR3 is 17 amino acids. Per germline, CDR1 ENHRY and CDR2 SYGVKD. The CDR3 nucleotides are TGTGCCATCAGTGACTCGCGGGGGACCTCAACTAATGAAAAACTGTTTTTT. This translates into CAISDSRGTSTNEKLFF.

The chain couples TRBV5-4 to TRBJ2-6; D is ambiguous. The V gene lost 5 bases and the J gene lost 3 bases, with 6 bases spanning the gap. Germline loops: CDR1 SGHNT, CDR2 YYREEE (reference sequence). The length of the CDR3 is 13 residues. Here the CDR3 reads CASRDRGANVLTF. The CDR3 DNA reads as TGTGCCAGCAGGGACCGTGGGGCCAACGTCCTGACTTTC.

V usage is TRBV11-1 and J usage is TRBJ2-2; D possibly corresponds to TRBD2 (7 bases). Trimming took off 5 bases at V and 4 bases at J, with 17 bases between the two ends. Germline loops: CDR1 SGHAT, CDR2 FQDESV (reference sequence). CDR3 size: 16 residues. The CDR3: CASSLGGGGPTGELFF. CDR3 coding DNA: TGTGCCAGCAGCCTCGGAGGGGGGGGCCCCACCGGGGAGCTGTTTTTT. Full variable domain (rest looked up from reference TRBV11-1 and TRBJ2-2): EAEVAQSPRYKITEKSQAVAFWCDPISGHATLYWYRQILGQGPELLVQFQDESVVDDSQLPKDRFSAERLKGVDSTLKIQPAELGDSAMYLCASSLGGGGPTGELFFGEGSRLTVL.

The chain couples TRBV6-1 to TRBJ2-1; the D is unclear. There are 11 residues in the CDR3. V lost 6 bases to trimming and J lost 6 bases, with 6 bases between them. Germline CDR1 reads MNHNS; CDR2 reads SASEGT. CDR3 in amino acids: CASRVTNEQFF. CDR3 sequence (DNA): TGTGCCAGCAGGGTTACCAATGAGCAGTTCTTC.

The V and J genes are TRBV9 and TRBJ2-7; the match to TRBD1 covers 7 bases. The CDR3 contains 13 residues. Germline lookup yields CDR1 SGDLS and CDR2 YYNGEE. V shed 0 bases and J 3 bases; nucleotides not matched to a gene: 0. Here the CDR3 reads CASSVDRGYEQYF. CDR3 in DNA: TGTGCCAGCAGCGTAGACAGGGGCTACGAGCAGTACTTC.

This clone has just one count. The gene calls are TRBV19 and TRBJ2-3, with TRBD2 identical over 7 bases. This CDR3 has 17 amino acids. CDR1 is LNHDA and CDR2 is SQIVND in the germline V gene (reference sequence). With 4 bases clipped from V and 2 bases from J, the junction kept 12 bases outside the gene matches. CDR3 sequence: CASSTSPSGMNTDTQYF. The DNA of the CDR3 is TGTGCCAGTAGTACCTCCCCCAGCGGGATGAACACAGATACGCAGTATTTT. The full variable domain, in which reference TRBV19 and TRBJ2-3 provide the parts outside the CDR3, is DGGITQSPKYLFRKEGQNVTLSCEQNLNHDAMYWYRQDPGQGLRLIYYSQIVNDFQKGDIAEGYSVSREKKESFPLTVTSAQKNPTAFYLCASSTSPSGMNTDTQYFGPGTRLTVL.

The genes are TRBV5-8 and TRBJ2-5, with D perhaps matching TRBD1 or TRBD2 (6 bases each). This CDR3 has 15 residues. Germline values: CDR1 SGHTS, CDR2 YDEGEE. The V end lost 4 bases, the J end lost 1 base, and 14 bases lay between the germline ends. CDR3 protein: CASSPLGGPQETQYF. The CDR3 nucleotides read TGTGCCAGCAGCCCTCTCGGGGGCCCCCAAGAGACCCAGTACTTC.

This clone occurred once. This chain joins TRBV28 and TRBJ2-3; possibly TRBD1 for D (5 bases). Germline V gene sequence: CDR1 MDHEN, CDR2 SYDVKM. The V end lost 3 bases, the J end lost 3 bases, and 7 bases lay between the germline ends. The CDR3 contains 13 residues. CDR3 coding DNA: TGTGCCAGCAGTTTTAGGACAACAGATACGCAGTATTTT. It specifies CASSFRTTDTQYF.

The V call is TRBV4-1, the J call TRBJ2-3, with 12 bases matching TRBD2. Germline assignment: CDR1 MGHRA and CDR2 YSYEKL. The CDR3 spans 16 residues. Trimming took 1 base from V and 5 from J; bases not matched to a gene: 4. This chain's CDR3 is CASSQAASGRGDTQYF. In DNA, the CDR3 is TGCGCCAGCAGCCAAGCAGCTAGCGGGAGGGGAGATACGCAGTATTTT.

To note about this clone: In the same sample, other DNA sequences code for this CDR3. This rearrangement joins TRBV27 to TRBJ1-2; tentatively, D is TRBD1 (5 bases). The CDR3 covers 12 residues. Trimming took off 6 bases at V and 2 bases at J, with 7 bases between the two ends. CDR1 is MNHEY and CDR2 is SMNVEV in the germline V gene (reference sequence). The CDR3 coding sequence is TGTGCCAGCAGGGGGCAAAACTATGGCTACACCTTC. Residues: CASRGQNYGYTF.

The genes are TRBV4-1 and TRBJ2-5; 7 bases fit TRBD1. Germline trimming cut 3 bases from V and 5 bases from J; bases unmatched to any gene: 6. Germline V gives CDR1 MGHRA, CDR2 YSYEKL. This CDR3 region has 14 residues. CDR3 in DNA: TGCGCCAGCAGCCACCAACAGGGGTGGGAGACCCAGTACTTC. It is translated as CASSHQQGWETQYF.

The chain combines TRBV4-1 with TRBJ2-6; D is ambiguous. This CDR3 comprises 17 residues. From germline, CDR1 is MGHRA and CDR2 YSYEKL. Between the trimmed V and J ends, which lost 0 bases and 2 bases, there was a span of 11 bases. The CDR3 bases are TGCGCCAGCAGCCAAGATTCGTTCCCCACTGGGGCCAACGTCCTGACTTTC. Translating it yields CASSQDSFPTGANVLTF.

This chain uses TRBV11-2 with TRBJ2-7; a possible D gene is TRBD2 (7 bases). Per the germline V gene, CDR1 is SGHAT and CDR2 is FQNNGV. The CDR3 covers 17 residues. V dropped 1 base and J dropped 5 bases, with 21 bases sitting between them. The CDR3 loop reads CASSLGPQAGARDEQYF. CDR3 nucleotides: TGTGCCAGCAGCTTAGGCCCACAGGCGGGGGCGCGGGACGAGCAGTACTTC.